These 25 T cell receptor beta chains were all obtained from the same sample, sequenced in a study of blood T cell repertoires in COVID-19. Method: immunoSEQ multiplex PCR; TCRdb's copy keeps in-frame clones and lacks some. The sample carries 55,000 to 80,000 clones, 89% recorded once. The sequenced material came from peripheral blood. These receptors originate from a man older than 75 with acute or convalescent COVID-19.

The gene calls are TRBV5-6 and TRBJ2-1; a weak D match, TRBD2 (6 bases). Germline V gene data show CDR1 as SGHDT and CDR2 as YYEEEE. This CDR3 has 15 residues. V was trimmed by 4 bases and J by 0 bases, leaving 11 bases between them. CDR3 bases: TGTGCCAGCAGCAGGAGGGGAAGCTCCTACAATGAGCAGTTCTTC. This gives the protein CASSRRGSSYNEQFF.

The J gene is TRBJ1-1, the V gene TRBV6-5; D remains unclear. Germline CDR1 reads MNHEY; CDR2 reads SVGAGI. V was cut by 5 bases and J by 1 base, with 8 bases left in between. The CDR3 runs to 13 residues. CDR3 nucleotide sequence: TGTGCCAGCAGTCGTCTGCGGAACACTGAAGCTTTCTTT. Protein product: CASSRLRNTEAFF.

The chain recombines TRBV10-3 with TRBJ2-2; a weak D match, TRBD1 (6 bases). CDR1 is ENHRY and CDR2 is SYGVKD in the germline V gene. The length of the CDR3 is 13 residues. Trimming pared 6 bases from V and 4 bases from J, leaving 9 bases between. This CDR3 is CAISKDSTGELFF. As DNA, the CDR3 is TGTGCCATCAGCAAGGACAGCACCGGGGAGCTGTTTTTT.

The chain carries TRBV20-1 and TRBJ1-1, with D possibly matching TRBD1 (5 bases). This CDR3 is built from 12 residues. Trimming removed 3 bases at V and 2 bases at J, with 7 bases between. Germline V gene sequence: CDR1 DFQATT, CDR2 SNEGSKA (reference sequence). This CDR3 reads CSASRGNTEAFF. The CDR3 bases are TGCAGTGCTAGTAGGGGTAACACTGAAGCTTTCTTT.

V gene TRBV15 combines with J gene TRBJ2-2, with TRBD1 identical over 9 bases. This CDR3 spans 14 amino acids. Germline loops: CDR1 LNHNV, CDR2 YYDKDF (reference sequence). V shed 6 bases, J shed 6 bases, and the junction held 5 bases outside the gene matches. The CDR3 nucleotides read TGTGCCACCAGAAGGGACAGGGCCGCCGGGGAGCTGTTTTTT. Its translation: CATRRDRAAGELFF. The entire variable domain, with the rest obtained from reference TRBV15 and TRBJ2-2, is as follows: DAMVIQNPRYQVTQFGKPVTLSCSQTLNHNVMYWYQQKSSQAPKLLFHYYDKDFNNEADTPDNFQSRRPNTSFCFLDIRSPGLGDTAMYLCATRRDRAAGELFFGEGSRLTVL.

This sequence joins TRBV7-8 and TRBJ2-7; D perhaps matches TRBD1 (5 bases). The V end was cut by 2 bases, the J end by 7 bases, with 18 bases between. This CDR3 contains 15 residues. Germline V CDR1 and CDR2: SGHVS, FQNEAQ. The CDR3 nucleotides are TGTGCCAGCAGCTTATTACAGGATCCCATAAGGGAGCAGTACTTC. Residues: CASSLLQDPIREQYF.

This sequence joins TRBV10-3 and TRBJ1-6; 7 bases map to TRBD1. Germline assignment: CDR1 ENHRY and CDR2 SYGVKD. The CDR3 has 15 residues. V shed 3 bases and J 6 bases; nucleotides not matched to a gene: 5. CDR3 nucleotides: TGTGCCATCAGTGACGCGGCAGGGGGTAATTCACCCCTCCACTTT. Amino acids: CAISDAAGGNSPLHF.

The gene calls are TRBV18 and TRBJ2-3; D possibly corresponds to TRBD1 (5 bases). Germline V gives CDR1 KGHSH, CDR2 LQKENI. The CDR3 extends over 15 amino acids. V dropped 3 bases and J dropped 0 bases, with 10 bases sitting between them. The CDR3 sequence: CASSPRQPSTDTQYF. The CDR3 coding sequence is TGTGCCAGCTCACCCCGACAGCCTAGCACAGATACGCAGTATTTT.

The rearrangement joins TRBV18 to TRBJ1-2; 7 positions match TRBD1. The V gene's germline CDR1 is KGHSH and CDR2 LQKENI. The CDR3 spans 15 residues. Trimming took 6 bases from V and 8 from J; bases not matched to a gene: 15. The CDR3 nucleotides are TGTGCCAGCTCCTCCGGGACAGAGTTTCTGAGAGGCTACACCTTC. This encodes CASSSGTEFLRGYTF.

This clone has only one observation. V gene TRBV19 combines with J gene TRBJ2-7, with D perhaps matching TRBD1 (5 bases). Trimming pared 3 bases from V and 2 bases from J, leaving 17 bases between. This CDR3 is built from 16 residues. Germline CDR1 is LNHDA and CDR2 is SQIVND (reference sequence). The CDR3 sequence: CASSIGAPGGAYEQYF. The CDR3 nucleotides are TGTGCCAGTAGTATTGGGGCGCCCGGTGGGGCCTACGAGCAGTACTTC.

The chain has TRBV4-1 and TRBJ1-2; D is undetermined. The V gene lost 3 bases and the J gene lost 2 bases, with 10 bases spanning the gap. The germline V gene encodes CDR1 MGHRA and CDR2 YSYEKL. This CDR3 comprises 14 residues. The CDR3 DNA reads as TGCGCCAGCAGCCACTTGGGAGGGAACTATGGCTACACCTTC. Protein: CASSHLGGNYGYTF.

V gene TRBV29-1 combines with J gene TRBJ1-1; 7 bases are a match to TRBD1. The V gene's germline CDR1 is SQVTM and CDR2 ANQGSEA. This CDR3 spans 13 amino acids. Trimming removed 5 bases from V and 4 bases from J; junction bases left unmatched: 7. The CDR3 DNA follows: TGCAGCGTTCAAAAGGGGACAGCCACTGAAGCTTTCTTT. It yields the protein CSVQKGTATEAFF.

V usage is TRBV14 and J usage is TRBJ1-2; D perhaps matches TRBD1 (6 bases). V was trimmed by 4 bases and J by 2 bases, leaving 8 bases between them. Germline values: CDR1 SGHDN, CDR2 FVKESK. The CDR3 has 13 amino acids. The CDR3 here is CASSPGQNYGYTF. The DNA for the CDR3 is TGTGCCAGCAGCCCTGGACAGAACTATGGCTACACCTTC.

CDR3 amino acids: CASLAGLRTDTQYF. The CDR3 DNA sequence: TGTGCCAGCCTAGCGGGTCTGCGGACAGATACGCAGTATTTT. This chain joins TRBV6-6 and TRBJ2-3; 8 nucleotides agree with TRBD2. Germline trimming cut 8 bases from V and 3 bases from J; bases unmatched to any gene: 7. CDR1 is MNHNY and CDR2 is SVGAGI in the germline V gene (reference sequence). The CDR3 has 14 amino acids.

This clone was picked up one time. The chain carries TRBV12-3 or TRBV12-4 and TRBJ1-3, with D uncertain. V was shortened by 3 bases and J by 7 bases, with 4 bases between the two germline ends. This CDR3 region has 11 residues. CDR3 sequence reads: CASSLRNTIYF. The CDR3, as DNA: TGTGCCAGCAGTTTGCGCAACACCATATATTTT.

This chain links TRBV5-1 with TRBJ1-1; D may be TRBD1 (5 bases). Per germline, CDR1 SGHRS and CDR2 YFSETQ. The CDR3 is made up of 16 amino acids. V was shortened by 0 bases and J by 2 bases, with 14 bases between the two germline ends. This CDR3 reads CASSLAFRGINTEAFF. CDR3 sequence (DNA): TGCGCCAGCAGCTTGGCCTTTCGGGGGATTAACACTGAAGCTTTCTTT.

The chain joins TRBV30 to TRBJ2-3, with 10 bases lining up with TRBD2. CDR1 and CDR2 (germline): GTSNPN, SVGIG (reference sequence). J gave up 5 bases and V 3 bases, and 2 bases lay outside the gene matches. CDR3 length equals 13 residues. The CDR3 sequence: CAWSRTSGDTQYF. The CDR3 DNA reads TGTGCCTGGAGCCGGACTAGCGGAGATACGCAGTATTTT.

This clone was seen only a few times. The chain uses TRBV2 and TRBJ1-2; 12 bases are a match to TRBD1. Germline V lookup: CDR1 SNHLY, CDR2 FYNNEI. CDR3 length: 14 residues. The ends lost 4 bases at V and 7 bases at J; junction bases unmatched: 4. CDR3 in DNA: TGTGCCAGCAGTGCCTCGGGACAGGGGGCTGGCTACACCTTC. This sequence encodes CASSASGQGAGYTF.

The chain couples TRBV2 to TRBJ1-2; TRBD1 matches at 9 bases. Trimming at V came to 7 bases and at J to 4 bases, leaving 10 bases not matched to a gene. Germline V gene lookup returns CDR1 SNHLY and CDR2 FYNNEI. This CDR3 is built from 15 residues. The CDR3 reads CASIQAETGGYGYTF. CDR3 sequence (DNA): TGTGCCAGCATTCAAGCCGAGACAGGGGGCTATGGCTACACCTTC.

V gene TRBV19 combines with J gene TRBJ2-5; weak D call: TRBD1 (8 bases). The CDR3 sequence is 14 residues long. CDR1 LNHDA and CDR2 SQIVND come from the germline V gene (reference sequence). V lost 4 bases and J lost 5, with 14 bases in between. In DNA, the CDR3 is TGTGCCAGTAGTAGACAGGGGAGGGGGGAGACCCAGTACTTC. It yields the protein CASSRQGRGETQYF.

CDR3 in DNA: TGTGCCAGCAGCCAAGAGAAGTGGTACAGCAATGAGCAGTTCTTC. Translated: CASSQEKWYSNEQFF. This chain links TRBV3-1 (or the pseudogene TRBV3-2) with TRBJ2-1; D gene uncertain. Germline lookup yields CDR1 LGHDT and CDR2 YNNKEL (reference sequence). The V end lost 0 bases, the J end lost 6 bases, and 12 bases lay between the germline ends. The CDR3 spans 15 residues.

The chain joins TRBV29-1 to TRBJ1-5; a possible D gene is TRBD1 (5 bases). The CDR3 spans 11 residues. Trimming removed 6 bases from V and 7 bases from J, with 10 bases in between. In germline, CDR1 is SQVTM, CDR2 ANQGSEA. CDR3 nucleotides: TGCAGCGTAGGGGCAGACCAGCCCCAGCATTTT. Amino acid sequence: CSVGADQPQHF. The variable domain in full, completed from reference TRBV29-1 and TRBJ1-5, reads SAVISQKPSRDICQRGTSLTIQCQVDSQVTMMFWYRQQPGQSLTLIATANQGSEATYESGFVIDKFPISRPNLTFSTLTVSNMSPEDSSIYLCSVGADQPQHFGDGTRLSIL.

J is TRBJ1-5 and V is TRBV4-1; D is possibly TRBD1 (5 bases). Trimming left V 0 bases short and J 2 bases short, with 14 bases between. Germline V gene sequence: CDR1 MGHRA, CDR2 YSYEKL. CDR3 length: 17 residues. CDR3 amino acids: CASSQEGASRGNQPQHF. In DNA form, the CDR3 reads TGCGCCAGCAGCCAAGAAGGGGCCTCCCGTGGCAATCAGCCCCAGCATTTT.

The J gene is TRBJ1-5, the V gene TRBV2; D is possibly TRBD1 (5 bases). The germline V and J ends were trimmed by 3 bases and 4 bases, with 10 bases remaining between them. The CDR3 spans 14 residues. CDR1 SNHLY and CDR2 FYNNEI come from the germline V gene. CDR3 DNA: TGTGCCAGCAGTGAGTCGCAGGGTAATCAGCCCCAGCATTTT. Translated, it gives CASSESQGNQPQHF.

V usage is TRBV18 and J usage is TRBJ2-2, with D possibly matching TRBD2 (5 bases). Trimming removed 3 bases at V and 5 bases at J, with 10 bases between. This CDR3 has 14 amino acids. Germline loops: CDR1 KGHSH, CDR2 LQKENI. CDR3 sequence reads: CASSPWTGTGELFF. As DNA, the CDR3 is TGTGCCAGCTCACCGTGGACGGGGACCGGGGAGCTGTTTTTT. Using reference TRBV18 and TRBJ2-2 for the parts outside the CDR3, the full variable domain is NAGVMQNPRHLVRRRGQEARLRCSPMKGHSHVYWYRQLPEEGLKFMVYLQKENIIDESGMPKERFSAEFPKEGPSILRIQQVVRGDSAAYFCASSPWTGTGELFFGEGSRLTVL.